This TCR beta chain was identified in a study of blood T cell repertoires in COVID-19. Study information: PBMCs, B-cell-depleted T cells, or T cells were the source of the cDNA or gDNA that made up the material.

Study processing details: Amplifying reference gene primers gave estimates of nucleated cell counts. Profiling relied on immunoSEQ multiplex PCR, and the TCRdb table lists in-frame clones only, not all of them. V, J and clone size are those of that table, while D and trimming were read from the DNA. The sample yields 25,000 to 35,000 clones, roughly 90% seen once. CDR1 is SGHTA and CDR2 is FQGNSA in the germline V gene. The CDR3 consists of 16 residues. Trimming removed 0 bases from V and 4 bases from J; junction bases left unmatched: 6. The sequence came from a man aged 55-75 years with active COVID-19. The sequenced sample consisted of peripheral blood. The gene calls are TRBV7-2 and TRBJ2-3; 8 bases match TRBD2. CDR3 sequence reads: CASSLAGGGIADTQYF. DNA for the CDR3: TGTGCCAGCAGCTTAGCGGGCGGGGGGATAGCAGATACGCAGTATTTT.